Listed below are T cell receptor beta chains from one sample, sequenced in a study of T cells after somatic rescue of genetic block. Method: immunoSEQ multiplex PCR; TCRdb's copy keeps in-frame clones and lacks some. The sample lists some 90,000 clones, around 90% occurring once. The source material was peripheral blood mononuclear cells (PBMCs). The receptors here all came from a woman under 30. Each CDR3 is given with its conserved first and last residue. The D gene is left open where the match is weak. Size tells how often a clone was seen (once, few, many) or the class of an expanded clone, and some rows leave it out.

TRBJ1-2 TRBV5-5 NA NA TGTGCCAGCAGCTTAATAAGACCTAACGGAGACTATGGCTACACCTTC CASSLIRPNGDYGYTF
TRBJ2-3 TRBV9 NA NA TGTGCCAGCAGCGTAGGTATAGCGTTTAGCACAGATACGCAGTATTTT CASSVGIAFSTDTQYF
TRBJ1-4 TRBV14 TRBD1 medium-sized TGTGCCAGCAGCCAAGGACAGGGGGCGCGGAAGGAAAAACTGTTTTTT CASSQGQGARKEKLFF
TRBJ1-2 TRBV5-1 TRBD1 few TGCGCCAGCAGCTTGGAACGTGTGGGACAGGGGGCAAGTGGCTACACCTTC CASSLERVGQGASGYTF
TRBJ1-1 TRBV28 NA NA TGTGCCAGCAGTCCTTCGGCCCTGAACACTGAAGCTTTCTTT CASSPSALNTEAFF
TRBJ1-2 TRBV18 NA NA TGTGCCAGCTCACCACTAGCCAGGAATGATGGCTACACCTTC CASSPLARNDGYTF
TRBJ2-3 TRBV18 NA NA TGTGCCAGCTCACCTCAGAGCAGGGGAAGGGGAGATACGCAGTATTTT CASSPQSRGRGDTQYF
TRBJ1-1 TRBV28 TRBD1 NA TGTGCCAGCCCGGGACGCAGGGGGGCGTACACTGAAGCTTTCTTT CASPGRRGAYTEAFF
TRBJ1-3 TRBV28 NA NA TGTGCCAGCAGTTTGAAGGGAGGGAACACCATATATTTT CASSLKGGNTIYF
TRBJ1-2 TRBV2 TRBD1 NA TGTGCCAGCATCCCAGGGGGGTCCTACTATGGCTACACCTTC CASIPGGSYYGYTF
TRBJ2-6 TRBV5-6 NA NA TGTGCCAGCGTTAACTCTGGGGCCAACGTCCTGACTTTC CASVNSGANVLTF
TRBJ2-1 TRBV28 TRBD2 NA TGTGCCAGCAGTTTATCGGGACTAGCGGGGGACTATAGCTCCTACAATGAGCAGTTCTTC CASSLSGLAGDYSSYNEQFF
TRBJ1-1 TRBV14 NA NA TGTGCCAGCAGCCAAGATCTGCTCAGATCGAACACTGAAGCTTTCTTT CASSQDLLRSNTEAFF
TRBJ2-3 TRBV5-4 NA NA TGTGCCAGCAGCTTCTCCGGGTCCCATACGCCGGATACGCAGTATTTT CASSFSGSHTPDTQYF
TRBJ2-3 TRBV4-2 NA once TGTGCCAGCAGCCAAGATCCGGGAATCCCTCCCCGGTCCGCAGATACGCAGTATTTT CASSQDPGIPPRSADTQYF
TRBJ2-7 TRBV5-4 NA NA TGTGCCAGCAGCTTCCGGGGAAGCTCCTACGAGCAGTACTTC CASSFRGSSYEQYF
TRBJ1-1 TRBV5-1 NA NA TGCGCCAGCAGCTTGGCCCAGGAAGCTTTCTTT CASSLAQEAFF
TRBJ1-1 TRBV18 TRBD1 NA TGTGCCAGCTCACCTTGGACAGGGTCAAACACTGAAGCTTTCTTT CASSPWTGSNTEAFF
TRBJ2-2 TRBV7-9 TRBD2 NA TGTGCCAGCAGCGATACAGCGGGACTAGCGGGAGAGAACACCGGGGAGCTGTTTTTT CASSDTAGLAGENTGELFF
TRBJ1-4 TRBV9 NA NA TGTGCCAGCAGCCCCCGTAGTCAAGGGGAAAAACTGTTTTTT CASSPRSQGEKLFF
TRBJ2-1 TRBV5-5 NA NA TGTGCCAGCAGCCCGAAGGCAGGGGGAGCGGGACTTCCCTACAATGAGCAGTTCTTC CASSPKAGGAGLPYNEQFF
TRBJ2-2 TRBV5-1 NA NA TGCGCCAGCAGCTTGGTGCCCGGGCTAGCGAAGGGCGGGGAGCTGTTTTTT CASSLVPGLAKGGELFF
TRBJ2-1 TRBV6-5 NA NA TGTGCCAGCAGTAAGCCCCGAGGCAATGAGCAGTTCTTC CASSKPRGNEQFF
TRBJ2-3 TRBV28 NA NA TGTGCCAGCAGTCGCGCGGGGGCTAGCACAGATACGCAGTATTTT CASSRAGASTDTQYF
TRBJ2-5 TRBV11-2 TRBD2 NA TGTGCCAGCAGCCCTAGTCCGGGGGGTTGGGAAGAGACCCAGTACTTC CASSPSPGGWEETQYF
TRBJ1-5 TRBV4-1 NA NA TGCGCCAGCAGCCAATTAGCCCGGGCTCAGCCCCAGCATTTT CASSQLARAQPQHF